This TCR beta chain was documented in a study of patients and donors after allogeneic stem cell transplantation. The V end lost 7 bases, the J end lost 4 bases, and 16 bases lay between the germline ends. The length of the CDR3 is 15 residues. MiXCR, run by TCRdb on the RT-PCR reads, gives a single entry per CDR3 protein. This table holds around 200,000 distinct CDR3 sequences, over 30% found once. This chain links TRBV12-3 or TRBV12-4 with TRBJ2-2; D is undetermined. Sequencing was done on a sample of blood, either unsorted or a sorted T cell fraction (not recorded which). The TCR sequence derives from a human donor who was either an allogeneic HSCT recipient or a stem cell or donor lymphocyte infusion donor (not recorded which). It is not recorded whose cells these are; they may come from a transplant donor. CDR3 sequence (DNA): TGTGCCAGCACTCTACGACCGTTACCCACCGGGGAGCTGTTTTTT. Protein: CASTLRPLPTGELFF.